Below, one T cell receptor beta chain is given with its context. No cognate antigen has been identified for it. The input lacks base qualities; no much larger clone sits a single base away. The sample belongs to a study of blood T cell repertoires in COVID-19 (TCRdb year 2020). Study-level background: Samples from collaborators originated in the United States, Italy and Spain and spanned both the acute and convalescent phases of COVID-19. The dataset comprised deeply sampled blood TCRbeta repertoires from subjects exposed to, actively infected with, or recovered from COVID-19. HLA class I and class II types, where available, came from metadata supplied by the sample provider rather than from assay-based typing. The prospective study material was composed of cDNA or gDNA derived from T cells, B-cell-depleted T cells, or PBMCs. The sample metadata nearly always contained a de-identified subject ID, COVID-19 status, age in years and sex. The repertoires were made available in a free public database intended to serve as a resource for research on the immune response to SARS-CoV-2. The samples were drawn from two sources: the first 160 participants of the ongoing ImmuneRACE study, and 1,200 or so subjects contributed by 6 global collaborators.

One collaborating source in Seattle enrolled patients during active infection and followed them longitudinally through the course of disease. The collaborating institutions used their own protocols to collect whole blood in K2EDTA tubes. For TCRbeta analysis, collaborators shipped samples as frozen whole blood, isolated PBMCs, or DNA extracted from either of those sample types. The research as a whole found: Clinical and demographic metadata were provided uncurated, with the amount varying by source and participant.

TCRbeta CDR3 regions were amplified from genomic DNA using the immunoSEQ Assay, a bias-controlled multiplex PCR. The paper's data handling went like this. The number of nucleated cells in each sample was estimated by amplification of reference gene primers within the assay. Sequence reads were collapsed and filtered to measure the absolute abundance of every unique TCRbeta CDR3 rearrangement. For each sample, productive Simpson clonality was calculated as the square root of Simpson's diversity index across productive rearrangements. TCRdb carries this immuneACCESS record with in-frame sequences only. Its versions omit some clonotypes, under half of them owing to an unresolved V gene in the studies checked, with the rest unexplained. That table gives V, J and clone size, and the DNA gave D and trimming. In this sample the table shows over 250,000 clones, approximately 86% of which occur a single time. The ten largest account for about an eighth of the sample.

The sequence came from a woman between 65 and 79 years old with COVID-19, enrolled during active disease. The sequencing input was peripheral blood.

The sequenced DNA is TGTGCCAGCAGCTTAGTACTGCGACAAGAGACCCAGTACTTC. Translation gives CASSLVLRQETQYF. Recombination joined TRBV11-2 with TRBJ2-5, with the D gene uncertain. CDR1 and CDR2 were assigned from the germline V gene as SGHAT and FQNNGV. From the cysteine through the phenylalanine, the CDR3 covers 14 amino acids. Just CDR3 DNA is preserved here, 42 bases in frame from base 1. The germline ends are 8 bases apart after V is trimmed by 1 base and J by 2 bases.